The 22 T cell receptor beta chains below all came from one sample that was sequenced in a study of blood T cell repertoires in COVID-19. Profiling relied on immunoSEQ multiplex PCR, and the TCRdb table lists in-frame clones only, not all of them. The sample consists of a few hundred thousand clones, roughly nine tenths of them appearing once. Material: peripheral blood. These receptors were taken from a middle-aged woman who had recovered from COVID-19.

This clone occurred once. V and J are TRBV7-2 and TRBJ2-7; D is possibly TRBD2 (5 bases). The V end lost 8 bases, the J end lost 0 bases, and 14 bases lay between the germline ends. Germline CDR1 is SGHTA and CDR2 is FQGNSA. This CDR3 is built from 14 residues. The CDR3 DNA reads TGTGCCAGCGGGCGCGGAGGCAGCTCCTACGAGCAGTACTTC. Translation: CASGRGGSSYEQYF.

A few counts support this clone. The CDR3 bases are TGTGCCAGCAGCTTAGGACAGTACAATGAGCAGTTCTTC. The encoded protein is CASSLGQYNEQFF. The gene calls are TRBV7-9 and TRBJ2-1; TRBD1 might be the D (5 bases). This CDR3 comprises 13 residues. The germline V gene encodes CDR1 SEHNR and CDR2 FQNEAQ (reference sequence). Trimming stripped 1 base from V and 4 bases from J, with 5 bases between.

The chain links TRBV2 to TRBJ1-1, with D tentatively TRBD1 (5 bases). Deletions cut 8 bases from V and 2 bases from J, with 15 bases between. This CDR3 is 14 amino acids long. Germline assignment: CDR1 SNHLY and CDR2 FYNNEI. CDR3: CASPDSHFNTEAFF. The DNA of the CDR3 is TGTGCCAGCCCCGACAGCCACTTCAACACTGAAGCTTTCTTT.

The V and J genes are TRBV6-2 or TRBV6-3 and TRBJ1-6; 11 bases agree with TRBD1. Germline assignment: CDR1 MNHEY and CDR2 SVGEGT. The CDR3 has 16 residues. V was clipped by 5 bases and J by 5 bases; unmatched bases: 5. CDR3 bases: TGTGCCAGCAGTCTCGGACAGGGGGCAGATAATTCACCCCTCCACTTT. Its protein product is CASSLGQGADNSPLHF.

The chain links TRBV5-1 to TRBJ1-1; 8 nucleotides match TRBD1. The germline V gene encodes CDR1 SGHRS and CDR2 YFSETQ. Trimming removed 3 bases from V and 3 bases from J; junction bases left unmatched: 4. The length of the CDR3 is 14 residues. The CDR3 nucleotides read TGCGCCAGCAGCTCTCTGACAGGGGACACTGAAGCTTTCTTT. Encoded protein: CASSSLTGDTEAFF. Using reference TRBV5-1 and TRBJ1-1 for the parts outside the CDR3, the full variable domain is KAGVTQTPRYLIKTRGQQVTLSCSPISGHRSVSWYQQTPGQGLQFLFEYFSETQRNKGNFPGRFSGRQFSNSRSEMNVSTLELGDSALYLCASSSLTGDTEAFFGQGTRLTVV.

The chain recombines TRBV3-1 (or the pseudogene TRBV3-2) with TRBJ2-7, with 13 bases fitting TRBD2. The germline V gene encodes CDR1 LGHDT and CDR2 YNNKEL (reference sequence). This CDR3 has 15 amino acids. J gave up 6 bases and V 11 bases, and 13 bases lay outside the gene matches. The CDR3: CAASTSGGGPGEQYV. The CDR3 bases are TGTGCCGCAAGCACTAGCGGGGGGGGTCCGGGCGAGCAGTACGTC.

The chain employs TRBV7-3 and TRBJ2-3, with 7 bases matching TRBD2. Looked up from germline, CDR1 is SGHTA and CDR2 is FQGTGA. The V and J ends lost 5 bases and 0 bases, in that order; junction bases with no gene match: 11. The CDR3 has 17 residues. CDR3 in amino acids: CASSIGTTGMSTDTQYF. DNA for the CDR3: TGTGCCAGCAGCATCGGGACTACCGGGATGAGCACAGATACGCAGTATTTT.

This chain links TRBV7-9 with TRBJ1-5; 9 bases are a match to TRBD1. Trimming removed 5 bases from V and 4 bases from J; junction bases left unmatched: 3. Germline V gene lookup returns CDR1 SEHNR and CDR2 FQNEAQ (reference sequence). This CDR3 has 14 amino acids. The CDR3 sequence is CASSSGQGNQPQHF. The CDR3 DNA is TGTGCCAGCAGCAGTGGACAGGGGAATCAGCCCCAGCATTTT.

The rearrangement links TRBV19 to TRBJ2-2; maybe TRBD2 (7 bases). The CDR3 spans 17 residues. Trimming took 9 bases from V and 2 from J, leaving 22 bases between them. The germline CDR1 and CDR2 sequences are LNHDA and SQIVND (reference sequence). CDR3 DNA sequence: TGTGCCAGCCTACGAAGAGAGGGGGGGACAAACACCGGGGAGCTGTTTTTT. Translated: CASLRREGGTNTGELFF.

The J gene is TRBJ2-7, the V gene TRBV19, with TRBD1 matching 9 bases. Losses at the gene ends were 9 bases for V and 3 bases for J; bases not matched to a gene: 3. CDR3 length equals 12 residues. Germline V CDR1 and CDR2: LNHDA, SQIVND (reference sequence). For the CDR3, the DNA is TGTGCCAGCGGGGACAGGGACTACGAGCAGTACTTC. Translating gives CASGDRDYEQYF.

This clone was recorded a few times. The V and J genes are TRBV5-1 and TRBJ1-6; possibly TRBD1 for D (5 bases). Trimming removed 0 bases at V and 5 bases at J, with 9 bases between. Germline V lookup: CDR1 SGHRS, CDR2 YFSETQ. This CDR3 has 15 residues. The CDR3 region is CASSLAPGDNSPLHF. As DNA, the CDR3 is TGCGCCAGCAGCTTGGCCCCGGGGGATAATTCACCCCTCCACTTT.

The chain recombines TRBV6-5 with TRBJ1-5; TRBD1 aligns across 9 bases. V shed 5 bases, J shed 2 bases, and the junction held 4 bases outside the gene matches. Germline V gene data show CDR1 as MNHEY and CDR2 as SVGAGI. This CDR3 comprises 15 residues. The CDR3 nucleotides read TGTGCCAGCAGTCAACAGGGGGCAGGCAATCAGCCCCAGCATTTT. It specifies CASSQQGAGNQPQHF.

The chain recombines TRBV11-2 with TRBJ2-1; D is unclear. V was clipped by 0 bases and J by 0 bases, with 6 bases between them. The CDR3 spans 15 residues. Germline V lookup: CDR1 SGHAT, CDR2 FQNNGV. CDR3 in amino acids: CASSLEGSSYNEQFF. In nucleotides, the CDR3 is TGTGCCAGCAGCTTAGAGGGCAGCTCCTACAATGAGCAGTTCTTC.

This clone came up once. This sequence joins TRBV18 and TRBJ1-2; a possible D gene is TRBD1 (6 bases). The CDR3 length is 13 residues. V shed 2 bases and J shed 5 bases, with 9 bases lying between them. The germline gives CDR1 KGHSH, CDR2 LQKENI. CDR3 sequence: CASSPKDSYGYTF. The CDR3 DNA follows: TGTGCCAGCTCACCAAAGGACAGTTATGGCTACACCTTC.

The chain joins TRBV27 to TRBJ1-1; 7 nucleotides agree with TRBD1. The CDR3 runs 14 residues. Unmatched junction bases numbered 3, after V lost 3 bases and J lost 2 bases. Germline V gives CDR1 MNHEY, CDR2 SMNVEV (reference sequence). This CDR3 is CASSLYRGNTEAFF. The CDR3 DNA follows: TGTGCCAGCAGTTTGTACAGGGGTAACACTGAAGCTTTCTTT.

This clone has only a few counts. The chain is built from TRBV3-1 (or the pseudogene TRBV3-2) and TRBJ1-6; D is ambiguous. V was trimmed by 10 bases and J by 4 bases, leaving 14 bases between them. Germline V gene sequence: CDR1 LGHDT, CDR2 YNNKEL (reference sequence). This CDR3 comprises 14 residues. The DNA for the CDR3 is TGTGCCACCGCACCCGGGTCATATAATTCACCCCTCCACTTT. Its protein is CATAPGSYNSPLHF.

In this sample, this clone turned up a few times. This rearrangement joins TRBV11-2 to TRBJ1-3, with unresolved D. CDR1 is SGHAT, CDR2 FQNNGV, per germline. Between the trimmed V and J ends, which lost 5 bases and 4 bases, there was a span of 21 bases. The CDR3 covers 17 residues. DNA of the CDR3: TGTGCCAGCAGCCCAACGGTGGGGAGAGCATGGGGAAACACCATATATTTT. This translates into CASSPTVGRAWGNTIYF.

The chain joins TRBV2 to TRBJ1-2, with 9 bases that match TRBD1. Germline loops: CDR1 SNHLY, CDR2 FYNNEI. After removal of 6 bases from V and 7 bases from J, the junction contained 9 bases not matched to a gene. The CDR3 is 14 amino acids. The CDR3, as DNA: TGTGCCAGCAGCACTACCGGGACAGGGCCTGGCTACACCTTC. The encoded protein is CASSTTGTGPGYTF.

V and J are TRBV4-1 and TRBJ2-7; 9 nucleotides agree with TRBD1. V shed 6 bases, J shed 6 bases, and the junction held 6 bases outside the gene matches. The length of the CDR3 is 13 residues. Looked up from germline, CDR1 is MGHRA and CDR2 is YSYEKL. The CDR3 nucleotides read TGCGCCAGCAGTCCGGACAGGGGTCGCGAGCAGTACTTC. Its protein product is CASSPDRGREQYF.

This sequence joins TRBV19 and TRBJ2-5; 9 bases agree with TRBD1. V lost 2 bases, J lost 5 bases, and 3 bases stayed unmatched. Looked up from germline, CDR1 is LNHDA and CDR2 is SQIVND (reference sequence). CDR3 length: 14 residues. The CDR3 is CASSITGGDETQYF. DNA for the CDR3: TGTGCCAGTAGTATAACAGGGGGCGATGAGACCCAGTACTTC.

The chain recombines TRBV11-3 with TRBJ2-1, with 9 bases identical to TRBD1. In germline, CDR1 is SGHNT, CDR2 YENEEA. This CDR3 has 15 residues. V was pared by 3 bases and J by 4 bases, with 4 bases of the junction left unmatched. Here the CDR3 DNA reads TGTGCCAGCAGCTTTGCCGGGACAGGGTACAATGAGCAGTTCTTC. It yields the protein CASSFAGTGYNEQFF.

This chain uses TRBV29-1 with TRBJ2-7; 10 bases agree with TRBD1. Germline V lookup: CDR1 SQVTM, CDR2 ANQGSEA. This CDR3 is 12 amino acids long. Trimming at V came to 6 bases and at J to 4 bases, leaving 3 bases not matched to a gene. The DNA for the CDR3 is TGCAGCGTCGGGACAGGGGTTTACGAGCAGTACTTC. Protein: CSVGTGVYEQYF.